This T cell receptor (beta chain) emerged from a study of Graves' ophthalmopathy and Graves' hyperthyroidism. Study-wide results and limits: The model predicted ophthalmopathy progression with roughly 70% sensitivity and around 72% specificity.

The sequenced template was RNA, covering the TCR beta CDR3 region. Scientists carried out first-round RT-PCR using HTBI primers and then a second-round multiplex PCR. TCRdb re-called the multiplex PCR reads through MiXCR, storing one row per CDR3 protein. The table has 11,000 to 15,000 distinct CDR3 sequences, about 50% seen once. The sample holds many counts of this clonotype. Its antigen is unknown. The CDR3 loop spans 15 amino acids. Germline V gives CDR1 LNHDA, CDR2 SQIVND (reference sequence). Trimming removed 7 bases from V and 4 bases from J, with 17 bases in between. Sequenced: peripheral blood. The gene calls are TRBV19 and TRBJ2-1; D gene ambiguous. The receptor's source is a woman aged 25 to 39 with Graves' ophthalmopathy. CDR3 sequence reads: CASTPGSRTYNEQFF. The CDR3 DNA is TGTGCCAGTACCCCAGGTAGTAGAACTTACAATGAGCAGTTCTTC.